One and the same sample provided the 27 T cell receptor beta chains below, sequenced in a study of CD8+ T cells in alopecia areata. As the sequencing template, cDNA was produced by extracting RNA and reverse transcribing it. Here immunoSEQ multiplex PCR was the method, and the copy in TCRdb shows in-frame clones only, minus some. The sample yields some 150,000 clones, under 60% seen once. Sequences were derived from CD4+ T cells sorted from blood, sampled at week 0. These TCRs come from a human donor with alopecia areata.

This clone was picked up a small number of times. The chain recombines TRBV11-2 with TRBJ2-7; 10 bases match TRBD2. The CDR3 contains 15 residues. With 5 bases clipped from V and 2 bases from J, the junction kept 6 bases outside the gene matches. The germline CDR1 and CDR2 sequences are SGHAT and FQNNGV. The CDR3 nucleotides are TGTGCCAGCAGCCCCTCCGGGACTAGCGCCTACGAGCAGTACTTC. Translating it yields CASSPSGTSAYEQYF.

This clone occurred a few times. The rearrangement links TRBV5-1 to TRBJ2-5; either TRBD1 or TRBD2 may supply D (5 bases each). The CDR3 sequence is 15 residues long. V was trimmed by 3 bases and J by 1 base, leaving 13 bases between them. The germline gives CDR1 SGHRS, CDR2 YFSETQ. CDR3 residues: CASSSSGRGQETQYF. In DNA form, the CDR3 reads TGCGCCAGCAGCTCCAGCGGAAGGGGCCAAGAGACCCAGTACTTC.

This chain connects TRBV29-1 to TRBJ2-3; D not resolved. Germline CDR1 reads SQVTM; CDR2 reads ANQGSEA. This CDR3 has 12 residues. For the CDR3, the DNA is TGCACCTCGGGCTCCCCGGGTGATACGCAGTATTTT. This codes for CTSGSPGDTQYF.

This clone was observed a handful of times. The chain links TRBV13 to TRBJ2-1; D is possibly TRBD2 (6 bases). Germline CDR1 PRHDT, CDR2 FYEKMQ (reference sequence). Between the trimmed V and J ends, which lost 2 bases and 8 bases, there was a span of 13 bases. This CDR3 has 14 amino acids. The CDR3 nucleotides read TGTGCCAGCAGCTTACCGGGGGTTGGAGATGAGCAGTTCTTC. Encoded protein: CASSLPGVGDEQFF.

The chain uses TRBV6-5 and TRBJ2-3; D not resolved. The CDR3 is made up of 11 amino acids. Per germline, CDR1 MNHEY and CDR2 SVGAGI. Trimming removed 2 bases at V and 6 bases at J, with 3 bases between. The CDR3 DNA follows: TGTGCCAGCAGTTACATGGATACGCAGTATTTT. Translated: CASSYMDTQYF.

The V gene is TRBV27, the J gene TRBJ1-2; D call uncertain. Germline V gene data show CDR1 as MNHEY and CDR2 as SMNVEV (reference sequence). The germline V and J ends were trimmed by 5 bases and 2 bases, with 9 bases remaining between them. CDR3 size: 13 residues. CDR3: CASSAVGNYGYTF. DNA of the CDR3: TGTGCCAGCAGTGCCGTGGGGAACTATGGCTACACCTTC.

The chain employs TRBV6-5 and TRBJ2-3, with D perhaps TRBD2 (5 bases). Germline V gene sequence: CDR1 MNHEY, CDR2 SVGAGI. CDR3 size: 15 residues. Trimming took 6 bases from V and 6 from J, leaving 19 bases between them. The CDR3 nucleotides are TGTGCCAGCAGCCGTAAGCCCTCTAGCTCCGATACGCAGTATTTT. This sequence encodes CASSRKPSSSDTQYF.

CDR3 amino acids: CASQTSGGKYF. The CDR3, as DNA: TGTGCCAGCCAGACTAGCGGGGGGAAGTATTTT. This rearrangement joins TRBV2 to TRBJ2-3, with 13 bases aligning to TRBD2. V dropped 8 bases and J dropped 13; count of bases not matched to a gene: 3. The CDR3 is 11 amino acids. Per the germline V gene, CDR1 is SNHLY and CDR2 is FYNNEI.

V gene TRBV5-1 combines with J gene TRBJ1-1; D not certain. V lost 2 bases, J lost 0 bases, and 5 bases lay in between. Germline CDR1 and CDR2: SGHRS and YFSETQ. The CDR3 loop spans 13 amino acids. CDR3 sequence: CASSLRVNTEAFF. CDR3 nucleotide sequence: TGCGCCAGCAGCTTAAGGGTGAACACTGAAGCTTTCTTT.

The chain is built from TRBV7-2 and TRBJ1-1; perhaps TRBD1 as D (5 bases). The CDR3 covers 15 residues. Between the trimmed V and J ends, which lost 0 bases and 4 bases, there was a span of 12 bases. From germline, CDR1 is SGHTA and CDR2 FQGNSA. The CDR3 reads CASSLAPGRSTEAFF. The CDR3 DNA is TGTGCCAGCAGCTTAGCGCCGGGGCGGAGCACTGAAGCTTTCTTT.

The chain recombines TRBV9 with TRBJ1-3; D not resolved. V shed 0 bases and J shed 1 base, with 5 bases lying between them. Germline V gene lookup returns CDR1 SGDLS and CDR2 YYNGEE. There are 14 residues in the CDR3. The chain's CDR3 is CASSVGLSGNTIYF. CDR3 in DNA: TGTGCCAGCAGCGTAGGCCTATCTGGAAACACCATATATTTT.

This clone was picked up a small number of times. CDR3: CASSLWGTGGNSPLHF. In DNA form, the CDR3 reads TGTGCCAGCAGTTTATGGGGGACAGGGGGTAATTCACCCCTCCACTTT. This chain joins TRBV27 and TRBJ1-6; 11 bases match TRBD1. Germline CDR1 reads MNHEY; CDR2 reads SMNVEV (reference sequence). V shed 1 base and J 6 bases; nucleotides not matched to a gene: 2. The CDR3 extends over 16 amino acids.

The rearrangement joins TRBV29-1 to TRBJ2-7, with D perhaps matching TRBD2 (5 bases). This CDR3 contains 13 residues. Germline values: CDR1 SQVTM, CDR2 ANQGSEA. V was clipped by 4 bases and J by 11 bases, with 21 bases between them. DNA for the CDR3: TGCAGCGTTGGGGAGCAGAGCGGAGGCTCGGAGTACTTC. This encodes CSVGEQSGGSEYF.

The rearrangement joins TRBV28 to TRBJ1-6; a weak D match, TRBD1 (6 bases). This CDR3 comprises 15 residues. Germline V CDR1 and CDR2: MDHEN, SYDVKM. V was trimmed by 5 bases and J by 5 bases, leaving 13 bases between them. CDR3 loop: CASSPPGQNNSPLHF. CDR3 nucleotides: TGTGCCAGCAGTCCCCCGGGACAAAATAATTCACCCCTCCACTTT.

This clone was counted only a few times. The genes are TRBV2 and TRBJ1-5; D might be TRBD1 (6 bases). Germline CDR1 and CDR2: SNHLY and FYNNEI. The CDR3 consists of 13 residues. The germline V and J ends were trimmed by 3 bases and 7 bases, with 10 bases remaining between them. The chain's CDR3 is CASSDHRVQPQHF. The CDR3 DNA follows: TGTGCCAGCAGTGATCACAGGGTCCAGCCCCAGCATTTT.

In nucleotides, the CDR3 is TGTGCCAGCAGCTCCGCCGGGACTACCTATGGCTACACCTTC. Its protein is CASSSAGTTYGYTF. The chain carries TRBV7-9 and TRBJ1-2; TRBD1 might be the D (5 bases). V dropped 4 bases and J dropped 4 bases, with 13 bases sitting between them. Germline V gives CDR1 SEHNR, CDR2 FQNEAQ (reference sequence). CDR3 length: 14 residues.

This clone has only a few counts. The rearrangement uses TRBV10-3 and TRBJ1-5; perhaps TRBD1 as D (6 bases). CDR3 length: 14 residues. The germline V gene has CDR1 ENHRY and CDR2 SYGVKD. The V end was cut by 10 bases, the J end by 1 base, with 14 bases between. The CDR3 loop reads CAKLGRGSNQPQHF. The CDR3 coding sequence is TGTGCCAAGCTGGGAAGGGGGAGCAATCAGCCCCAGCATTTT.

The chain recombines TRBV30 with TRBJ2-3, with TRBD2 as a possible D gene (5 bases). Germline CDR1 GTSNPN, CDR2 SVGIG (reference sequence). The CDR3 spans 12 residues. V shed 0 bases and J shed 6 bases, with 7 bases lying between them. The CDR3 bases are TGTGCCTGGAGTGTATTAGCGGATACGCAGTATTTT. Translation: CAWSVLADTQYF.

This chain uses TRBV29-1 with TRBJ2-5; TRBD2 matches at 10 bases. Losses at the gene ends were 8 bases for V and 5 bases for J; bases not matched to a gene: 8. Germline-derived CDR1 and CDR2 are SQVTM and ANQGSEA. There are 13 residues in the CDR3. CDR3 amino acids: CSTTPGLAETQYF. The CDR3 DNA follows: TGCAGCACAACACCGGGACTAGCGGAGACCCAGTACTTC.

The CDR3, as DNA: TGCAGCGTGGGGGGCAACACCGGGGAGCTGTTTTTT. Protein sequence: CSVGGNTGELFF. The rearrangement joins TRBV29-1 to TRBJ2-2; D tentatively fits TRBD1 or TRBD2 (6 bases each). The germline V and J ends were trimmed by 6 bases and 2 bases, with 7 bases remaining between them. The CDR3 has 12 amino acids. Per germline, CDR1 SQVTM and CDR2 ANQGSEA.

The V and J genes are TRBV6-5 and TRBJ2-7; 7 bases line up with TRBD2. Trimming removed 2 bases from V and 3 bases from J; junction bases left unmatched: 7. CDR3 size: 15 residues. Germline CDR1 is MNHEY and CDR2 is SVGAGI. Here the CDR3 reads CASSYDSRGVYEQYF. The CDR3 DNA follows: TGTGCCAGCAGTTACGACTCCCGGGGGGTCTACGAGCAGTACTTC.

The J gene is TRBJ2-5, the V gene TRBV4-1, with 10 bases matching TRBD2. CDR1 MGHRA and CDR2 YSYEKL come from the germline V gene. The CDR3 is 16 amino acids. Losses at the gene ends were 4 bases for V and 5 bases for J; bases not matched to a gene: 10. This chain's CDR3 is CASSPPDLAGAETQYF. The CDR3 DNA sequence: TGCGCCAGCAGCCCTCCGGACCTAGCGGGGGCCGAGACCCAGTACTTC.

This clone was observed a single time. DNA for the CDR3: TGTGCCAGCAGCTTGGCGCCCGGAGGCGGGAATAATTCACCCCTCCACTTT. The encoded protein is CASSLAPGGGNNSPLHF. V usage is TRBV5-4 and J usage is TRBJ1-6; D is unclear. Looked up from germline, CDR1 is SGHNT and CDR2 is YYREEE (reference sequence). Between the trimmed V and J ends, which lost 0 bases and 5 bases, there was a span of 15 bases. This CDR3 is built from 17 residues. Drawing the rest from reference TRBV5-4 and TRBJ1-6, the complete variable domain is ETGVTQSPTHLIKTRGQQVTLRCSSQSGHNTVSWYQQALGQGPQFIFQYYREEENGRGNFPPRFSGLQFPNYSSELNVNALELDDSALYLCASSLAPGGGNNSPLHFGNGTRLTVT.

The genes are TRBV30 and TRBJ2-1, with unresolved D. CDR3 size: 13 residues. Germline V gene data show CDR1 as GTSNPN and CDR2 as SVGIG (reference sequence). Trimming removed 2 bases at V and 4 bases at J, with 9 bases between. The chain's CDR3 is CAWSFSTYNEQFF. CDR3 sequence (DNA): TGTGCCTGGAGTTTTTCTACATACAATGAGCAGTTCTTC.

The CDR3 here is CAWSRPGHYNSPLHF. For the CDR3, the DNA is TGTGCCTGGAGCAGACCGGGACACTATAATTCACCCCTCCACTTT. The chain recombines TRBV30 with TRBJ1-6, with TRBD1 as a possible D gene (6 bases). In germline, CDR1 is GTSNPN, CDR2 SVGIG (reference sequence). The CDR3 loop spans 15 amino acids. Between the trimmed V and J ends, which lost 3 bases and 3 bases, there was a span of 12 bases.

The chain recombines TRBV7-2 with TRBJ2-3, with a tentative D call TRBD2 (6 bases). Deletions cut 4 bases from V and 6 bases from J, with 14 bases between. Germline V gives CDR1 SGHTA, CDR2 FQGNSA. The CDR3 contains 14 residues. DNA for the CDR3: TGTGCCAGCAGCTGGGGACGGGGGATCGATACGCAGTATTTT. Encoded protein: CASSWGRGIDTQYF. The full variable domain, its missing parts supplied by reference TRBV7-2 and TRBJ2-3, is GAGVSQSPSNKVTEKGKDVELRCDPISGHTALYWYRQSLGQGLEFLIYFQGNSAPDKSGLPSDRFSAERTGGSVSTLTIQRTQQEDSAVYLCASSWGRGIDTQYFGPGTRLTVL.

The chain has TRBV29-1 and TRBJ1-1; TRBD1 might be the D (5 bases). The CDR3 is 13 residues long. CDR1 and CDR2 from the germline V gene are SQVTM and ANQGSEA. The ends were cut back, 8 bases at V and 0 bases at J, with 13 bases in the middle. CDR3 DNA sequence: TGCAGCTCGGGGGACGGTGTGAACACTGAAGCTTTCTTT. Residues: CSSGDGVNTEAFF.